Following are 6 T cell receptor beta chains from one sample sequenced in a study of OX40 agonist ivuxolimab in advanced cancers. Sequencing used immunoSEQ multiplex PCR; TCRdb keeps in-frame clones, though not all of them. Here the sample spans tens of thousands of clones, around 80% being singletons. This specimen was CD4+ or CD8+ T cells sorted from blood, taken in a trial of the OX40 agonist ivuxolimab. All receptors come from an adult with an advanced solid tumor such as melanoma, head and neck, liver or kidney cancer.

CDR3 sequence reads: CASSLGLAADTQYF. As DNA, the CDR3 is TGTGCCAGCAGCCTCGGACTAGCCGCAGATACGCAGTATTTT. The chain uses TRBV13 and TRBJ2-3; 8 bases align to TRBD2. CDR1 is PRHDT, CDR2 FYEKMQ, per germline (reference sequence). V trimming: 5 bases; J trimming: 4 bases; junction bases outside the gene matches: 5. The CDR3 loop spans 14 amino acids.

The chain has TRBV15 and TRBJ1-3; D gene unclear. The germline gives CDR1 LNHNV, CDR2 YYDKDF (reference sequence). Trimming shortened V by 3 bases and J by 4 bases, and 10 bases separated the two germline ends. CDR3 length: 14 amino acids. As DNA, the CDR3 is TGTGCCACCAGCAGGCCACCCTACGGAAACACCATATATTTT. Its translation: CATSRPPYGNTIYF.

The chain couples TRBV9 to TRBJ1-2, with D perhaps TRBD1 (6 bases). The CDR3 totals 16 residues. Between the trimmed V and J ends, which lost 0 bases and 4 bases, there was a span of 16 bases. CDR1 and CDR2 from the germline V gene are SGDLS and YYNGEE. CDR3 region: CASSVDFAGEAYGYTF. The CDR3 nucleotides read TGTGCCAGCAGCGTAGACTTTGCAGGGGAGGCCTATGGCTACACCTTC.

The genes are TRBV6-5 and TRBJ2-5; 7 nucleotides agree with TRBD1. Trimming took 0 bases from V and 4 from J; bases not matched to a gene: 2. In germline, CDR1 is MNHEY, CDR2 SVGAGI. The CDR3 spans 14 residues. The CDR3 region is CASSYSNRGETQYF. CDR3 DNA sequence: TGTGCCAGCAGTTACTCGAACAGGGGAGAGACCCAGTACTTC.

The genes are TRBV6-1 and TRBJ2-1; D unresolved. Per germline, CDR1 MNHNS and CDR2 SASEGT. CDR3 length equals 13 residues. The V and J ends lost 4 bases and 9 bases respectively, with 13 bases between them. Here the CDR3 reads CASSADRIREQFF. CDR3 bases: TGTGCCAGCAGTGCCGATAGGATCCGTGAGCAGTTCTTC.

The J gene is TRBJ1-1, the V gene TRBV15; D is possibly TRBD1 (6 bases). The CDR3 spans 16 residues. Germline CDR1 and CDR2: LNHNV and YYDKDF (reference sequence). V dropped 0 bases and J dropped 1 base, with 12 bases sitting between them. This chain's CDR3 is CATSRELGTRNTEAFF. Written as DNA, the CDR3 is TGTGCCACCAGCAGAGAGCTCGGGACACGGAACACTGAAGCTTTCTTT. The whole variable domain, remainder taken from reference TRBV15 and TRBJ1-1, is DAMVIQNPRYQVTQFGKPVTLSCSQTLNHNVMYWYQQKSSQAPKLLFHYYDKDFNNEADTPDNFQSRRPNTSFCFLDIRSPGLGDTAMYLCATSRELGTRNTEAFFGQGTRLTVV.